The rows below give T cell receptor beta chains drawn from one sample of a study of T cell changes during pregnancy in multiple sclerosis. TCRdb's copy holds only in-frame clones and misses some; the assay was immunoSEQ multiplex PCR. The sample has about 92,000 clones; roughly nine tenths are singletons. The input for sequencing was peripheral blood, taken in the first trimester of pregnancy. All receptors derive from a female donor with multiple sclerosis, enrolled in a pregnancy study. CDR3s leave out the opening cysteine and the closing phenylalanine or tryptophan.

v_call cdr3_aa
TRBV7-9 ASGTGETYEQY
TRBV27 ASSWSSGRVATGELF
TRBV4-1 ASRVLGLPAGGRTGELF
TRBV2 ASRGDRVSGANVLT
TRBV25-1 ASAWAWSYT
TRBV7-9 ASSLAEYSYEQY
TRBV7-2 ASRLAGGGTVDTQY
TRBV28 ASSIDRGNYEQY
TRBV6-6 ASSRRQPLAKNIQY
TRBV11-2 ASSQTSGSVQF
TRBV19 ASKPQGLDEQF
TRBV9 ASSGQANTEAF
TRBV30 ACTPYRKGAQSDSSYNEQF
TRBV10-2 ASSDWGTLSSYEQY
TRBV19 ASSRRTGENEQY
TRBV6-1 ASSERISVSSYEQY
TRBV5-1 ASSFHGSNTGELF
TRBV6-1 ASSPGLRWLQH
TRBV18 ASSPGLYNEQF
TRBV2 ATTTGENQPQH
TRBV11-2 ASSLDPTGYYGYT
TRBV9 ASSTSGAHQETQY
TRBV5-4 ASSPSPGLAGTDTQY
TRBV2 ASSEGALWGYT
TRBV29-1 SVEVPGVGNQPQH
TRBV18 ASSPSRSGRYNEQF
TRBV19 ASSLRAYSNQPQH
TRBV29-1 SVLLDIQETQY
TRBV7-2 ASSSTGNTEAF
TRBV5-1 ASSPGLAGGAYNEQF
TRBV30 AWRSTGANVLT
TRBV18 ASSPDAADRSTGYSNQPQH
TRBV15 ATSKPDRGVEQY
TRBV21-1 ASSQTGPNQPQH
TRBV5-5 ASSLWVCADSLQCTEAF
TRBV29-1 SVHRGSTYNEQF
TRBV7-9 ASSLQGTDTQY
TRBV10-3 AILPTGVIQETQY
TRBV7-9 ASPQDRALTGELF
TRBV19 ASKRPGAKYGYT
TRBV15 ATSRDAGNQPQH
TRBV7-9 ASSRRGGTEAF
TRBV2 ASRPTSGSINEQF
TRBV6-1 ASSEPGISGANVLT
TRBV28 ASSLIRVTEAF
TRBV6-1 ASSEWVRDRGVAGANVLT
TRBV27 ASSTHRGRTEAF
TRBV7-2 ASSLESGTYEQY
TRBV11-3 ASSFGGANTGELF
TRBV27 ASSWKRATDTQY
TRBV11-2 ASRSTSGETQY
TRBV19 ASSITPASGLTDTQY
TRBV6-1 ASSENRGLPMNTGELF
TRBV10-2 ASSAFTGLGSEAF